This TCR beta chain is from a study of shared clonotypes between healthy human individuals. Study-level points and caveats: Donors were few, which limited the genetic and exposure-history diversity represented.

In germline, CDR1 is GTSNPN, CDR2 SVGIG (reference sequence). The CDR3 consists of 11 residues. V was cut by 1 base and J by 10 bases, with 10 bases left in between. On this clone: Its target is unknown.

DNA from unsorted PBMC was sequenced on ten immunoSEQ deep assay plates. As originally analysed: Filtering differed for immunoSEQ, which gave only junction sequences without quality scores. Assay used: immunoSEQ multiplex PCR; TCRdb lists only in-frame clones, some missing. The V and J calls and clone size were taken over from that table, and D and trimming were inferred from the DNA. Among some 530,000 clones listed, more than 75% were seen once. The receptor's source is a woman between 40 and 55 years old in good health. Some clones in this sample may be carry-over from other donors' samples. This chain links TRBV30 with TRBJ1-1; maybe TRBD1 (6 bases). The sample was PBMCs. The CDR3 is CAWSGGLGAFF. CDR3 nucleotide sequence: TGTGCCTGGAGTGGGGGGCTCGGAGCTTTCTTT.